This TCR beta chain was identified during a study of blood T cell repertoires in COVID-19. Germline CDR1 SGDLS, CDR2 YYNGEE. Trimming pared 4 bases from V and 2 bases from J, leaving 9 bases between. The CDR3 loop spans 13 amino acids. Clones were read by immunoSEQ multiplex PCR, and TCRdb kept only the in-frame ones, dropping some. Counted here are around 700,000 clones, 90% occurring once; the ten biggest clones make up roughly 0.25%. In regard to this clone: The sample carries other DNA sequences with the same CDR3.

The origin of this receptor is a young woman with acute or convalescent COVID-19. Sequencing input: peripheral blood. The chain recombines TRBV9 with TRBJ1-2, with D possibly matching TRBD1 (5 bases). The CDR3 loop reads CASSYDSNYGYTF. The CDR3 DNA is TGTGCCAGCAGCTACGACAGCAACTATGGCTACACCTTC.